Below, 10 T cell receptor beta chains from the same sample are listed, as sequenced in a study of T cell repertoires in cytomegalovirus infection. TCRdb ran MiXCR on the reads and lists one entry per CDR3 protein. The sample has roughly 230,000 distinct CDR3 sequences, approximately 6.7% seen once; the top ten hold roughly 6%. Sequencing was performed on PBMCs. The receptor set was obtained from a human donor in good health (CMV status not recorded). Some clones in this sample may be carry-over from other donors' samples.

This clonotype was seen only a few times. The chain combines TRBV4-3 with TRBJ1-4; D might be TRBD1 (6 bases). The CDR3 sequence is 15 residues long. V was trimmed by 1 base and J by 5 bases, leaving 11 bases between them. From germline, CDR1 is LGHNA and CDR2 YSLEER. The CDR3 here is CASSQGQGINEKLFF. In DNA, the CDR3 is TGCGCCAGCAGCCAAGGGCAGGGGATAAATGAAAAACTGTTTTTT.

This clonotype was observed at least ten times. DNA of the CDR3: TGTGCCAGCAGCTTAGAGCAGTTTAATCAGCCCCAGCATTTT. This encodes CASSLEQFNQPQHF. V usage is TRBV7-2 and J usage is TRBJ1-5; D is unresolved. Per germline, CDR1 SGHTA and CDR2 FQGNSA. V shed 1 base and J shed 4 bases, with 8 bases lying between them. CDR3 length: 14 residues.

There are many counts of this clonotype. This chain uses TRBV7-8 with TRBJ2-5, with TRBD2 matching over 7 bases. CDR1 SGHVS and CDR2 FQNEAQ come from the germline V gene. The CDR3 runs 16 residues. V shed 1 base, J shed 5 bases, and the junction held 10 bases outside the gene matches. The DNA of the CDR3 is TGTGCCAGCAGCTTAGGGGAGCGGGGATCGTTGGAGACCCAGTACTTC. This gives the protein CASSLGERGSLETQYF.

This clonotype was observed at least ten times. The chain carries TRBV7-6 and TRBJ1-4; TRBD1 matches at 7 bases. Germline V gene data show CDR1 as SGHVS and CDR2 as FNYEAQ. The length of the CDR3 is 17 residues. The J segment lost 0 bases and the V segment lost 5 bases, leaving 9 bases of the junction unmatched. CDR3 nucleotides: TGTGCCAGCAGCCAAGGGACAGCGAGATCAACTAATGAAAAACTGTTTTTT. It translates to CASSQGTARSTNEKLFF.

This clonotype was seen many times. The rearrangement joins TRBV6-5 to TRBJ1-5, with 7 nucleotides matching TRBD1. J lost 0 bases, V lost 4 bases, and 3 bases had no gene match. The germline CDR1 and CDR2 sequences are MNHEY and SVGAGI. The CDR3 spans 15 residues. Here the CDR3 DNA reads TGTGCCAGCAGTTTCAGGGGGAATAGCAATCAGCCCCAGCATTTT. Its translation: CASSFRGNSNQPQHF.

This clonotype was seen repeatedly, ten times or more. V is TRBV7-6 and J is TRBJ2-2; 11 bases fit TRBD2. The germline gives CDR1 SGHVS, CDR2 FNYEAQ. CDR3 length: 16 residues. V lost 9 bases, J lost 2 bases, and 8 bases stayed unmatched. The CDR3 nucleotides are TGTGCCAGTTCTGGGCTAGCGGGGGGAAACACCGGGGAGCTGTTTTTT. Translation: CASSGLAGGNTGELFF.

There are many counts of this clonotype. CDR3 nucleotide sequence: TGTGCCAGCAGCTTCGGCCCGCGAGAGACCCAGTACTTC. It encodes CASSFGPRETQYF. The chain couples TRBV7-2 to TRBJ2-5; no firm D call. Deletions cut 3 bases from V and 4 bases from J, with 9 bases between. Looked up from germline, CDR1 is SGHTA and CDR2 is FQGNSA. The CDR3 has 13 amino acids.

There are many counts of this clonotype. This rearrangement joins TRBV4-3 to TRBJ2-5, with a tentative D call TRBD2 (6 bases). The CDR3 length is 13 residues. CDR1 is LGHNA, CDR2 YSLEER, per germline. Trimming stripped 6 bases from V and 3 bases from J, with 11 bases between. CDR3 loop: CASSRDSEETQYF. CDR3 bases: TGCGCCAGCAGTCGGGACTCAGAAGAGACCCAGTACTTC.

This sequence joins TRBV20-1 and TRBJ2-7, with D perhaps assigned TRBD1 or TRBD2 (5 bases each). From germline, CDR1 is DFQATT and CDR2 SNEGSKA (reference sequence). Trimming took off 0 bases at V and 2 bases at J, with 8 bases between the two ends. The CDR3 spans 13 residues. CDR3 sequence: CSARDRDPYEQYF. CDR3 nucleotide sequence: TGCAGTGCTAGAGACAGGGACCCCTACGAGCAGTACTTC.

This clonotype was detected ten times or more. This chain uses TRBV7-9 with TRBJ2-2; D gene unclear. CDR1 and CDR2 from the germline V gene are SEHNR and FQNEAQ (reference sequence). Trimming took 5 bases from V and 0 from J, leaving 7 bases between them. CDR3 length equals 14 residues. CDR3 DNA sequence: TGTGCCAGCAGCGAACAGTCGAACACCGGGGAGCTGTTTTTT. Its translation is CASSEQSNTGELFF.